The clone carrying this T cell receptor beta chain was observed at least ten times. This record belongs to a study of early T cells in non-severe SARS-CoV-2 infection. The TCR library protocol attached unique molecular identifiers to the individual cDNA molecules. TCRdb re-called the 5' RACE reads with MiXCR, one entry per CDR3 protein. The profile shows 25,000 to 30,000 distinct CDR3 sequences, 4% to 5% of them singletons. Germline lookup yields CDR1 MDHEN and CDR2 SYDVKM. This CDR3 has 13 amino acids. Trimming cost V 8 bases and J 3 bases, with 12 bases left between them. The clonotype originates from an adult who was a healthcare worker with PCR-confirmed SARS-CoV-2 infection or an uninfected control (not recorded which). The chain uses TRBV28 and TRBJ2-3; D is unresolved. Sequencing was carried out using whole blood. The DNA of the CDR3 is TGTGCCAGCGAGCTCATGAGGACAGATACGCAGTATTTT. Its protein product is CASELMRTDTQYF.